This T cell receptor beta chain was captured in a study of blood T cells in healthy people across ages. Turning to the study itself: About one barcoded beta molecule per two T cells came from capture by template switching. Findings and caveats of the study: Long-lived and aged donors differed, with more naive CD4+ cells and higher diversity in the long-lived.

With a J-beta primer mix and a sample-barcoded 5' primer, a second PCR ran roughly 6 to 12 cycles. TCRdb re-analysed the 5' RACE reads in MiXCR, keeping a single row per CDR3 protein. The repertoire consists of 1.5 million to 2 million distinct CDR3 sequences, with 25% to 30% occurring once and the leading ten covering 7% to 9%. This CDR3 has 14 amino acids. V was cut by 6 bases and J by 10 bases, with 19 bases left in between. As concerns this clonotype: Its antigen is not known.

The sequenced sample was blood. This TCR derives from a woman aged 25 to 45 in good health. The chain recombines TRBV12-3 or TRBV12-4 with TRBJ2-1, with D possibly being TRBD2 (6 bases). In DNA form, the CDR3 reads TGTGCCAGCAGCCTCCGAGGAGGGAAACGGGAGCAGTTCTTC. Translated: CASSLRGGKREQFF.